The following is a TCR beta chain sequence with its context. Its matching antigen is unknown. The study ran its PCR with 60 Vbeta and 13 Jbeta primers. This table comes from immunoSEQ multiplex PCR, and its TCRdb copy is limited to in-frame clones, with some not included. The sample has around 99,000 clones; roughly 70% are singletons. This entry belongs to a study of cytomegalovirus exposure and HLA in healthy donors. Across the whole study: HLA-typed donors were the source of 86 million or so unique TCRs held in an early data release. Study outcomes and limitations: When presence/absence was analysed, sequencing depth was taken to be roughly uniform across donors.

The J segment lost 5 bases and the V segment lost 4 bases, leaving 11 bases of the junction unmatched. Germline-derived CDR1 and CDR2 are SNHLY and FYNNEI. The CDR3 has 17 amino acids. This chain joins TRBV2 and TRBJ2-2; the match to TRBD2 covers 9 bases. This sequence was found in a middle-aged man in good health and CMV-seronegative. Material for sequencing was PBMCs. The CDR3 is CASSGGGGGLGTGELFF. The CDR3 DNA follows: TGTGCCAGCAGTGGGGGCGGGGGGGGCCTTGGGACCGGGGAGCTGTTTTTT.